Sequencing of this T cell receptor beta chain was carried out in a study of T-cell reconstitution after alpha-beta-depleted transplantation in children. A library of TCRbeta sequences, prepared with unique molecular identifiers, was generated. A single record per CDR3 protein comes from TCRdb applying MiXCR to the PCR reads. The table shows a few hundred thousand distinct CDR3 sequences, with 15% to 20% occurring only once. This receptor was taken from a human donor who donated a stem cell graft to a child with acute lymphoblastic leukemia. The specimen was PBMCs from the stem cell graft donor, collected from the stem cell graft.

In DNA, the CDR3 is TGTGCCAGCAGCGAAGCGACAGGGGATAGCAATCAGCCCCAGCATTTT. It encodes CASSEATGDSNQPQHF. The rearrangement uses TRBV9 and TRBJ1-5; 8 nucleotides line up with TRBD1. This CDR3 comprises 16 residues. V lost 3 bases to trimming and J lost 0 bases; unmatched junction nucleotides: 5. Germline V gene lookup returns CDR1 SGDLS and CDR2 YYNGEE.